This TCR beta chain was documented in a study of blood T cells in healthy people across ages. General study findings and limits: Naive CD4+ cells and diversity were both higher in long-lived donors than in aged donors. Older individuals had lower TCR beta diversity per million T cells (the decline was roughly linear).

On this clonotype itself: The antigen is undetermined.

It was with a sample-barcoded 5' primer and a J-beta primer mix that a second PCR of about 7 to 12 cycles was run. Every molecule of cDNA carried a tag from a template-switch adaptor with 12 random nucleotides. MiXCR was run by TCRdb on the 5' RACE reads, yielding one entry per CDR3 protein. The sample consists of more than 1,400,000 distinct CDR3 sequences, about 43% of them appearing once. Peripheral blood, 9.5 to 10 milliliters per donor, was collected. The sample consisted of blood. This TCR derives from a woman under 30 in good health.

CDR3 in amino acids: CASSPNSDSLSAFF. The CDR3 DNA reads as TGTGCCAGCAGCCCTAATTCGGACAGCTTAAGCGCTTTCTTT. The genes are TRBV4-2 and TRBJ1-1; a weak D match, TRBD1 (6 bases). V dropped 4 bases and J dropped 11 bases, with 20 bases sitting between them. This CDR3 is built from 14 residues. Germline assignment: CDR1 LGHNA and CDR2 YNFKEQ.